At least ten counts were recorded for the clone carrying this T cell receptor (beta chain). Its antigen remains unknown. The data originate from a study of early T cells in non-severe SARS-CoV-2 infection. Looking at the study overall: Unsorted whole-blood RNA was sequenced in bulk, leaving chains unpaired. Study-level results: Matching with VDJdb favored anti-spike CD8 responses (missing private and CD4 specificities).

Unique molecular identifier tags were affixed to discrete cDNA molecules. TCRdb reprocessed the 5' RACE reads via MiXCR and lists one record per CDR3 protein. In the table there are roughly 72,000 distinct CDR3 sequences, approximately 13% of which are singletons. The V gene's germline CDR1 is LGHNA and CDR2 YNFKEQ. The germline V and J ends were trimmed by 1 base and 5 bases, with 11 bases remaining between them. The CDR3 runs to 14 residues. The receptor's source is an adult who was a healthcare worker with PCR-confirmed SARS-CoV-2 infection or an uninfected control (not recorded which). This specimen was whole blood, taken at baseline. V gene TRBV4-2 combines with J gene TRBJ1-1; maybe TRBD1 (5 bases). CDR3 sequence reads: CASSQVGGRTEAFF. The CDR3 region has the DNA TGTGCCAGCAGCCAAGTCGGGGGGAGGACTGAAGCTTTCTTT.